These 21 T cell receptor beta chains were all obtained from the same sample, sequenced in a study of shared clonotypes between healthy human individuals. Profiling relied on immunoSEQ multiplex PCR, and the TCRdb table lists in-frame clones only, not all of them. The sample holds 98,000 or so clones, roughly 70% seen once. Sequences were obtained from memory CD8+ T cells sorted from blood. The sample's subset: CD45RO+ cells pooled with CCR7-negative TemRA cells. All receptors derive from a woman in her thirties in good health.

Comment on this clone: The junction and the germline gene differ at one end; a read error may be behind it. The chain combines TRBV4-1 with TRBJ2-2; D call uncertain. The CDR3 spans 12 residues. The germline CDR1 and CDR2 sequences are MGHRA and YSYEKL. The CDR3 spells CASSQDTGELFF. The CDR3 DNA is TGCGCCAGCAGTCAAGACACCGGGGAGCTGTTTTTT.

The CDR3 loop is CASSTGEVNEQFF. The CDR3 nucleotides read TGTGCCAGCAGTACGGGGGAAGTGAATGAGCAGTTCTTC. The chain couples TRBV25-1 to TRBJ2-1, with D perhaps matching TRBD2 (6 bases). V dropped 5 bases and J dropped 7 bases, with 12 bases sitting between them. Per germline, CDR1 MGHDK and CDR2 SYGVNS. This CDR3 has 13 amino acids.

The J gene is TRBJ2-5, the V gene TRBV4-1; TRBD2 matches 10 bases. The J call is doubtful: the DNA matches TRBJ2-7 better. CDR1 MGHRA and CDR2 YSYEKL come from the germline V gene. The length of the CDR3 is 19 residues. The CDR3 DNA reads as TGCGCCAGCAGCCAAGTCAGGACTAGCGGAGGAACCCTGCACTACGAGCAGTACTTC. Translation: CASSQVRTSGGTLHYEQYF.

The chain carries TRBV19 and TRBJ2-3; D might be TRBD2 (6 bases). V dropped 4 bases and J dropped 1 base, with 6 bases sitting between them. Germline CDR1 is LNHDA and CDR2 is SQIVND (reference sequence). This CDR3 is 13 amino acids long. The CDR3 sequence: CASSTSGTDTQYF. The CDR3 nucleotides are TGTGCCAGTAGTACTAGCGGCACAGATACGCAGTATTTT.

As concerns this clone: Being one base from a much bigger clone, this may be a read error. The chain couples TRBV7-9 to TRBJ2-7, with D possibly matching TRBD2 (6 bases). The germline V gene has CDR1 SEHNR and CDR2 FQNEAQ (reference sequence). The CDR3 is made up of 14 amino acids. The V end lost 4 bases, the J end lost 2 bases, and 12 bases lay between the germline ends. CDR3 nucleotides: TGTGCCAGCAGCTCCCGGGACTTAACCTACGAGCAGTACTTC. This sequence encodes CASSSRDLTYEQYF.

The chain carries TRBV5-1 and TRBJ1-3, with 7 bases fitting TRBD1. V trimming: 4 bases; J trimming: 0 bases; junction bases outside the gene matches: 7. Germline V gene sequence: CDR1 SGHRS, CDR2 YFSETQ. The CDR3 is 16 residues long. The CDR3 nucleotides read TGCGCCAGCAGCCTCCGGGACAGACTCTCTGGAAACACCATATATTTT. This encodes CASSLRDRLSGNTIYF.

The CDR3 spells CASSLASANSPLHF. The CDR3 DNA reads as TGTGCCAGCAGCTTGGCGTCAGCTAATTCACCCCTCCACTTT. The chain combines TRBV5-7 with TRBJ1-6; D unresolved. TRBV5-7 is sorted into the ORF group, with uncertain function. Between the trimmed V and J ends, which lost 0 bases and 6 bases, there was a span of 7 bases. The CDR3 extends over 14 amino acids.

This clone has a handful of counts. J is TRBJ2-3 and V is TRBV5-6; no reliable D call. The CDR3 covers 13 residues. Per germline, CDR1 SGHDT and CDR2 YYEEEE. Trimming cost V 4 bases and J 0 bases, with 6 bases left between them. The CDR3 region is CASSAASTDTQYF. The CDR3 nucleotides are TGTGCCAGCAGCGCGGCTAGCACAGATACGCAGTATTTT.

The rearrangement joins TRBV18 to TRBJ2-2, with 9 bases fitting TRBD2. CDR3 length: 15 residues. Trimming cost V 4 bases and J 2 bases; bases outside gene matches: 2. Germline-derived CDR1 and CDR2 are KGHSH and LQKENI. The CDR3 DNA is TGTGCCAGCTCACAGCGGGAGGTTAACACCGGGGAGCTGTTTTTT. It is translated as CASSQREVNTGELFF. The complete variable domain, with remaining parts taken from reference TRBV18 and TRBJ2-2, reads NAGVMQNPRHLVRRRGQEARLRCSPMKGHSHVYWYRQLPEEGLKFMVYLQKENIIDESGMPKERFSAEFPKEGPSILRIQQVVRGDSAAYFCASSQREVNTGELFFGEGSRLTVL.

CDR3 DNA: TGTGCCAGCAGCTTAACAGGAATCTATGGCTACACCTTC. Protein: CASSLTGIYGYTF. The V and J genes are TRBV11-2 and TRBJ1-2, with a possible D match to TRBD1 (5 bases). V shed 2 bases and J shed 4 bases, with 8 bases lying between them. The CDR3 consists of 13 residues. CDR1 is SGHAT and CDR2 is FQNNGV in the germline V gene.

The gene calls are TRBV5-1 and TRBJ1-1, with D maybe TRBD1 (6 bases). The CDR3 has 13 amino acids. V was shortened by 3 bases and J by 1 base, with 7 bases between the two germline ends. From germline, CDR1 is SGHRS and CDR2 YFSETQ. In DNA form, the CDR3 reads TGCGCCAGCAGCTGGACAGCGAACACTGAAGCTTTCTTT. It specifies CASSWTANTEAFF.

This clone appeared many times. In the same sample, other DNA sequences code for this CDR3. V and J are TRBV7-9 and TRBJ2-7; no definite D call. Trimming removed 1 base at V and 3 bases at J, with 7 bases between. Per germline, CDR1 SEHNR and CDR2 FQNEAQ (reference sequence). The CDR3 runs to 13 residues. The CDR3 bases are TGTGCCAGCAGCTTAGGACCGAACTACGAGCAGTACTTC. Translated: CASSLGPNYEQYF. Using reference TRBV7-9 and TRBJ2-7 for the parts outside the CDR3, the full variable domain is DTGVSQNPRHKITKRGQNVTFRCDPISEHNRLYWYRQTLGQGPEFLTYFQNEAQLEKSRLLSDRFSAERPKGSFSTLEIQRTEQGDSAMYLCASSLGPNYEQYFGPGTRLTVT.

This chain links TRBV5-1 with TRBJ2-7, with a tentative D call TRBD1 (6 bases). The CDR3 length is 16 residues. In germline, CDR1 is SGHRS, CDR2 YFSETQ. V was trimmed by 2 bases and J by 2 bases, leaving 17 bases between them. CDR3 region: CASSLPRDNPTYEQYF. CDR3 bases: TGCGCCAGCAGCTTACCCAGGGACAACCCAACCTACGAGCAGTACTTC.

This clone was detected many times. J is TRBJ2-2 and V is TRBV25-1; no firm D call. Trimming pared 2 bases from V and 3 bases from J, leaving 4 bases between. Germline V gene lookup returns CDR1 MGHDK and CDR2 SYGVNS. The CDR3 totals 13 residues. As DNA, the CDR3 is TGTGCCAGCAGTGAAGGGGACACCGGGGAGCTGTTTTTT. Translation: CASSEGDTGELFF.

V is TRBV28 and J is TRBJ2-7, with TRBD2 identical over 11 bases. The CDR3 extends over 16 amino acids. From germline, CDR1 is MDHEN and CDR2 SYDVKM. The junction had 9 bases not matched to a gene; V was cut back by 6 bases and J by 2 bases. Here the CDR3 reads CASRTGVAGGTYEQYF. CDR3 in DNA: TGTGCCAGCAGAACTGGGGTAGCGGGAGGGACCTACGAGCAGTACTTC.

This chain connects TRBV2 to TRBJ2-1, with unresolved D. Per the germline V gene, CDR1 is SNHLY and CDR2 is FYNNEI. The V and J ends lost 10 bases and 10 bases respectively, with 11 bases between them. This CDR3 comprises 10 residues. Here the CDR3 reads CATKQSEQFF. In DNA form, the CDR3 reads TGTGCCACCAAGCAGTCGGAGCAGTTCTTC.

To note about this clone: Other DNA sequences in the sample encode the same CDR3. The chain has TRBV7-8 and TRBJ2-7; D is possibly TRBD1 (5 bases). Trimming took 0 bases from V and 0 from J, leaving 9 bases between them. The CDR3 spans 15 residues. Germline-derived CDR1 and CDR2 are SGHVS and FQNEAQ. In DNA form, the CDR3 reads TGTGCCAGCAGCTTAGCGCAGGGCCCCTCCTACGAGCAGTACTTC. This gives the protein CASSLAQGPSYEQYF. Supplemented by reference TRBV7-8 and TRBJ2-7, the full variable domain reads GAGVSQSPRYKVAKRGQDVALRCDPISGHVSLFWYQQALGQGPEFLTYFQNEAQLDKSGLPSDRFFAERPEGSVSTLKIQRTQQEDSAVYLCASSLAQGPSYEQYFGPGTRLTVT.

The chain joins TRBV5-1 to TRBJ2-5; no clear D. V was shortened by 0 bases and J by 4 bases, with 10 bases between the two germline ends. Germline V gene sequence: CDR1 SGHRS, CDR2 YFSETQ. The CDR3 has 14 amino acids. CDR3 sequence reads: CASSLGTPPETQYF. The CDR3 DNA reads TGCGCCAGCAGCTTGGGCACGCCACCAGAGACCCAGTACTTC.

This clone was counted a few times. V usage is TRBV2 and J usage is TRBJ2-2; 10 nucleotides line up with TRBD2. This CDR3 has 16 residues. Germline loops: CDR1 SNHLY, CDR2 FYNNEI. J was trimmed by 0 bases and V by 3 bases; bases with no gene match: 1. The DNA of the CDR3 is TGTGCCAGCAGTGAGGGGACTAGCGCGAACACCGGGGAGCTGTTTTTT. Protein product: CASSEGTSANTGELFF.

This clone was recorded a few times. This chain uses TRBV19 with TRBJ1-1; no reliable D call. The CDR3 length is 13 residues. Germline lookup yields CDR1 LNHDA and CDR2 SQIVND (reference sequence). Trimming took off 6 bases at V and 1 base at J, with 9 bases between the two ends. The CDR3 loop reads CASRAGGNTEAFF. CDR3 bases: TGTGCCAGTAGGGCGGGCGGGAACACTGAAGCTTTCTTT.

The rearrangement joins TRBV27 to TRBJ2-7; no definite D call. The germline V and J ends were trimmed by 3 bases and 6 bases, with 12 bases remaining between them. The V gene's germline CDR1 is MNHEY and CDR2 SMNVEV (reference sequence). There are 13 residues in the CDR3. This CDR3 reads CASSLTQTFEQYF. Here the CDR3 DNA reads TGTGCCAGCAGTTTGACTCAAACCTTCGAGCAGTACTTC.